The present entry profiles one T cell receptor (beta chain) with its context. This sample stems from a study of CD8 T cells in ankylosing spondylitis. Quantitative 5'-RACE with molecular barcodes was used to make the TCR beta libraries. TCRdb re-derived calls from the 5' RACE reads in MiXCR, one entry per CDR3 protein. The sample yields 300,000 to 350,000 distinct CDR3 sequences, less than 25% seen once. Germline CDR1 and CDR2: SGHAT and FQNNGV. Trimming removed 2 bases at V and 1 base at J, with 8 bases between. CDR3 length equals 14 residues. The V call is TRBV11-2, the J call TRBJ1-1, with D unresolved. Sequenced sample: blood, either unsorted or a sorted T cell fraction (not recorded which). This clonotype was obtained from a female donor with ankylosing spondylitis or in good health (not recorded which). DNA for the CDR3: TGTGCCAGCAGCTTATTCGTACGGAACACTGAAGCTTTCTTT. It specifies CASSLFVRNTEAFF.